This TCR beta chain was found in a study of cytomegalovirus exposure and HLA in healthy donors. CDR3 length: 18 residues. The trim removed 5 bases at V and 3 bases at J, leaving 16 bases unmatched. Germline loops: CDR1 SEHNR, CDR2 FQNEAQ (reference sequence). General study points: In the 95 to 150 validation repertoires, a later analysis found that first-cohort TCR clusters tended to co-occur. Cytomegalovirus-associated status was assigned to some 160 TCR beta chains.

The validation cohort, a group of over a hundred subjects, included the donors and was separate from the roughly 600-subject first cohort. In the case of this clone: Antigen unknown.

The repertoire was sequenced with immunoSEQ multiplex PCR; TCRdb's copy has only in-frame clones and lacks some. The sample has tens of thousands of clones; 94% are singletons. This clonotype was obtained from a man aged 18 to 30 in good health and CMV-seropositive. The chain has TRBV7-9 and TRBJ2-3; 8 bases map to TRBD1. The source material was PBMCs. This CDR3 is CASSPGTGGPFGTDTQYF. DNA of the CDR3: TGTGCCAGCAGCCCGGGGACAGGCGGCCCCTTCGGGACAGATACGCAGTATTTT.